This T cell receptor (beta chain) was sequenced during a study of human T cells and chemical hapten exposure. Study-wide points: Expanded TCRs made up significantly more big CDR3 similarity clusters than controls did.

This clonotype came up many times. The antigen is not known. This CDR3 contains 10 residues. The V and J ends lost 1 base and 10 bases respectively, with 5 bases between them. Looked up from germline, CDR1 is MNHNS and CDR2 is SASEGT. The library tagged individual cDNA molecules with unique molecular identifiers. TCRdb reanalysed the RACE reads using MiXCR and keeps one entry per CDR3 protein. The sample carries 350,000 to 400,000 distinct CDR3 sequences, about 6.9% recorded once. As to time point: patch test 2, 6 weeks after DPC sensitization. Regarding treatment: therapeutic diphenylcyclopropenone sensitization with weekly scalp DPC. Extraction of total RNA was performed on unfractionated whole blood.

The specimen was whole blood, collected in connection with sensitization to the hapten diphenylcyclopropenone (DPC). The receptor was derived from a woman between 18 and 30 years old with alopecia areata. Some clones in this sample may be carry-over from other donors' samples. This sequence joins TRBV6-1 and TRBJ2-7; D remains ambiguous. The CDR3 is CASSEGVQYF. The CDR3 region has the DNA TGTGCCAGCAGTGAAGGGGTACAGTACTTC.